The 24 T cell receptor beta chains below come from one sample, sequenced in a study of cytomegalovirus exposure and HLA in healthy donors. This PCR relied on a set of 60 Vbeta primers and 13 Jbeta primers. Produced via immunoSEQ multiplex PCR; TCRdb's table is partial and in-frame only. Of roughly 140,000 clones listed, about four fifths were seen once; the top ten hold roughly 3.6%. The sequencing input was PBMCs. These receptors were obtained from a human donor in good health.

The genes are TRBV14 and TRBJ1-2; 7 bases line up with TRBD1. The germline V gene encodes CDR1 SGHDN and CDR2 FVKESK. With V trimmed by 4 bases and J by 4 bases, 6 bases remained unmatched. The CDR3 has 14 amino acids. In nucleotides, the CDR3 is TGTGCCAGCAGCCGACAGGGACAGCTCTATGGCTACACCTTC. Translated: CASSRQGQLYGYTF.

Here the CDR3 reads CASRDRGLDTQYF. The CDR3 DNA sequence: TGTGCCTCCCGGGACAGGGGACTCGATACGCAGTATTTT. V and J are TRBV30 and TRBJ2-3; TRBD1 aligns across 10 bases. Losses at the gene ends were 7 bases for V and 6 bases for J; bases not matched to a gene: 7. This CDR3 is built from 13 residues. Germline CDR1 is GTSNPN and CDR2 is SVGIG (reference sequence).

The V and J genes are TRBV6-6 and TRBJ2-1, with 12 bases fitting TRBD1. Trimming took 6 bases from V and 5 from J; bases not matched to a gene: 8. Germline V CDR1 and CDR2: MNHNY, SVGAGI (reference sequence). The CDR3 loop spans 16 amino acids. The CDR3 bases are TGTGCCAGCAGCCCACCCGGGACAGGGGGCCACAATGAGCAGTTCTTC. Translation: CASSPPGTGGHNEQFF.

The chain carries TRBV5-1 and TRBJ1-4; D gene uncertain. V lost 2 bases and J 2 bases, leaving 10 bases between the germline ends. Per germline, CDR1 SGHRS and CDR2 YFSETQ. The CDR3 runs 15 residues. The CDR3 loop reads CASSFRGMTNEKLFF. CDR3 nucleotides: TGCGCCAGCAGCTTTAGAGGGATGACTAATGAAAAACTGTTTTTT.

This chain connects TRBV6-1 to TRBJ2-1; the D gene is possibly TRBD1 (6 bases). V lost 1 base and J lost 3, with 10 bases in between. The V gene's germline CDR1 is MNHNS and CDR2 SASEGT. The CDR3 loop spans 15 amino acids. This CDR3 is CASSEGQDFYNEQFF. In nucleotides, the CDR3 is TGTGCCAGCAGTGAAGGACAGGACTTCTACAATGAGCAGTTCTTC.

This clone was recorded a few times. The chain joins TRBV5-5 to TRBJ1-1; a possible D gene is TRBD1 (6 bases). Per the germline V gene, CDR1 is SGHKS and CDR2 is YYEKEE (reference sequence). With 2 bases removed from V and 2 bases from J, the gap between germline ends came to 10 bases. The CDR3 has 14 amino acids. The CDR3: CASSFQGSNTEAFF. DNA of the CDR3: TGTGCCAGCAGCTTCCAGGGGTCTAACACTGAAGCTTTCTTT. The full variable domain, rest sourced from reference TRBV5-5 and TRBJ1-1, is DAGVTQSPTHLIKTRGQQVTLRCSPISGHKSVSWYQQVLGQGPQFIFQYYEKEERGRGNFPDRFSARQFPNYSSELNVNALLLGDSALYLCASSFQGSNTEAFFGQGTRLTVV.

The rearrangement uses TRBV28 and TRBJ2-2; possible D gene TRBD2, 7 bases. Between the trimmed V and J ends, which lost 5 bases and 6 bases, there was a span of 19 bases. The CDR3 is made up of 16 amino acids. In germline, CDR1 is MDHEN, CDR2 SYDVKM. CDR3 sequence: CASSPWGAGVSGELFF. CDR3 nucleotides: TGTGCCAGCAGTCCCTGGGGGGCGGGAGTATCCGGGGAGCTGTTTTTT.

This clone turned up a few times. CDR3 nucleotide sequence: TGTGCCATCACCAAGGGACAGGGGGAAGTGAACACTGAAGCTTTCTTT. Translation gives CAITKGQGEVNTEAFF. The chain is built from TRBV10-3 and TRBJ1-1, with 11 bases identical to TRBD1. Trimming at V came to 7 bases and at J to 0 bases, leaving 7 bases not matched to a gene. The V gene's germline CDR1 is ENHRY and CDR2 SYGVKD. The CDR3 loop spans 16 amino acids.

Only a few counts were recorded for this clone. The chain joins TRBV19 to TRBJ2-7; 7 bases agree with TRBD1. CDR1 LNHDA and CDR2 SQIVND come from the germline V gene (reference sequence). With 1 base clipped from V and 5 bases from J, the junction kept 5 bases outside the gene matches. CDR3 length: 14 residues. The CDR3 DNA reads TGTGCCAGTAGTATAGCCAGGGGGTCGGACGAGCAGTACTTC. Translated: CASSIARGSDEQYF.

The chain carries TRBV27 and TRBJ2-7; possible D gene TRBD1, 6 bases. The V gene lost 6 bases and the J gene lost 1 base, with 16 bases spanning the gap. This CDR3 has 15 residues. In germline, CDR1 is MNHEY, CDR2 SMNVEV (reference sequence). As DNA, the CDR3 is TGTGCCAGCAGCCCTCTTCAGGGGCCGTCCTACGAGCAGTACTTC. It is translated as CASSPLQGPSYEQYF.

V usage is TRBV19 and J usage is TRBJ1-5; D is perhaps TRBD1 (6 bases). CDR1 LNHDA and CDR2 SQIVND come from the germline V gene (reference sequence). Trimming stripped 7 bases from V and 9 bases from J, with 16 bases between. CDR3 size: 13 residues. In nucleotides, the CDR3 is TGTGCCAGTAATGACAGGCGGTCGACGCCCCAGCATTTT. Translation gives CASNDRRSTPQHF.

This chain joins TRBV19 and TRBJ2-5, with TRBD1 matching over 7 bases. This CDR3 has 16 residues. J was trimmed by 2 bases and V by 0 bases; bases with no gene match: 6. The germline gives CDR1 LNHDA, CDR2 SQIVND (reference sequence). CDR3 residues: CASSIDYWTGQETQYF. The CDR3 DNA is TGTGCCAGTAGTATAGATTATTGGACAGGTCAAGAGACCCAGTACTTC.

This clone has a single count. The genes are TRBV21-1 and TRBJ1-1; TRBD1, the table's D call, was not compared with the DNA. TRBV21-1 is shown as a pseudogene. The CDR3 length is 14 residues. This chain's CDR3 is CASSVQGNDAEAFF. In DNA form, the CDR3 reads TGTGCCAGCAGCGTACAGGGTAACGATGCTGAAGCTTTCTTT.

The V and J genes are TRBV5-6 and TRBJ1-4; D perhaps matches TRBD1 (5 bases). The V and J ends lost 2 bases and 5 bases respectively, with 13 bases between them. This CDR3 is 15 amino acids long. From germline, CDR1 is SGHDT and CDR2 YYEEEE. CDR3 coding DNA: TGTGCCAGCAGCTTAAAGGGACTACCCAATGAAAAACTGTTTTTT. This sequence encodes CASSLKGLPNEKLFF.

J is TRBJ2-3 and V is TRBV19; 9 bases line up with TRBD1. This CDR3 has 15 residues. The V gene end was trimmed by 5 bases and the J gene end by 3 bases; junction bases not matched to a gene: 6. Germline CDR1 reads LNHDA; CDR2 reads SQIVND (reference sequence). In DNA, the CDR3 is TGTGCCAGTAGTCTCCGGGACAGGGCAACAGATACGCAGTATTTT. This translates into CASSLRDRATDTQYF. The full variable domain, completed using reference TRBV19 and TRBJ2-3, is DGGITQSPKYLFRKEGQNVTLSCEQNLNHDAMYWYRQDPGQGLRLIYYSQIVNDFQKGDIAEGYSVSREKKESFPLTVTSAQKNPTAFYLCASSLRDRATDTQYFGPGTRLTVL.

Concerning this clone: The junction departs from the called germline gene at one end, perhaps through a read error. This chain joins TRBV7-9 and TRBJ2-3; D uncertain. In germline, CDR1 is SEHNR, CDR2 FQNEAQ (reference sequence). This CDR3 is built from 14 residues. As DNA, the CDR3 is TGTTCCAGCACCACTCTCTCCTATGTGAGTACGCAGTATTTT. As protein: CSSTTLSYVSTQYF.

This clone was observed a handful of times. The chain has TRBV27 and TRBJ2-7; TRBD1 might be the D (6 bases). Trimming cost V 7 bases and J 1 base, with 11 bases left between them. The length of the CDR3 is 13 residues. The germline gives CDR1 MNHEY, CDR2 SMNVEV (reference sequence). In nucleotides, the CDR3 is TGTGCCAGCAATAAACAGGGTTCCTACGAGCAGTACTTC. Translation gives CASNKQGSYEQYF.

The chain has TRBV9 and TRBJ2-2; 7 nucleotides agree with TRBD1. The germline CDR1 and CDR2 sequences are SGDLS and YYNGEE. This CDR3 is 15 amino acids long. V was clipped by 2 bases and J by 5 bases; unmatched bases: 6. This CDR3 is CASSVGTAGTGELFF. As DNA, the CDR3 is TGTGCCAGCAGCGTGGGGACAGCAGGAACCGGGGAGCTGTTTTTT. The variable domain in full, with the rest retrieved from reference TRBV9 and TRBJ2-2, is DSGVTQTPKHLITATGQRVTLRCSPRSGDLSVYWYQQSLDQGLQFLIQYYNGEERAKGNILERFSAQQFPDLHSELNLSSLELGDSALYFCASSVGTAGTGELFFGEGSRLTVL.

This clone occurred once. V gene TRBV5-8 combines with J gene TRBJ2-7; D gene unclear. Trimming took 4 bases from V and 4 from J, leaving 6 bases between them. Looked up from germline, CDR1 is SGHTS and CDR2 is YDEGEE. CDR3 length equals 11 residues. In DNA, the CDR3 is TGTGCCAGCAGCCCCTTATACGAGCAGTACTTC. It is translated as CASSPLYEQYF.

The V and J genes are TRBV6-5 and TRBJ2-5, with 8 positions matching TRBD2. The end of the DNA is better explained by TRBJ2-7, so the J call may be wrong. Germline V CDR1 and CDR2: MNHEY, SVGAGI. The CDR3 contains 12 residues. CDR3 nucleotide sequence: TGTGCCAGCACTGGACTAGCCAACGAGCAGTACTTC. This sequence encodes CASTGLANEQYF.

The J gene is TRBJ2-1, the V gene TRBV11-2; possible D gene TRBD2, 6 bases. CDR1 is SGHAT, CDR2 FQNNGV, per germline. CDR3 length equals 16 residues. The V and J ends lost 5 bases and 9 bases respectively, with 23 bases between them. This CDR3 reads CASSPLFGGLRPEQFF. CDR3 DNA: TGTGCCAGCAGCCCCTTGTTCGGGGGTTTACGCCCTGAGCAGTTCTTC.

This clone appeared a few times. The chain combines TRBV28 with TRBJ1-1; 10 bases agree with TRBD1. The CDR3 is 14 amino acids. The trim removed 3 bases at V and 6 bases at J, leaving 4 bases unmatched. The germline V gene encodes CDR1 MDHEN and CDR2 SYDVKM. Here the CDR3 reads CASSFDRGRAEAFF. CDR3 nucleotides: TGTGCCAGCAGTTTCGACAGGGGGCGGGCTGAAGCTTTCTTT. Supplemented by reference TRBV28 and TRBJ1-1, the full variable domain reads DVKVTQSSRYLVKRTGEKVFLECVQDMDHENMFWYRQDPGLGLRLIYFSYDVKMKEKGDIPEGYSVSREKKERFSLILESASTNQTSMYLCASSFDRGRAEAFFGQGTRLTVV.

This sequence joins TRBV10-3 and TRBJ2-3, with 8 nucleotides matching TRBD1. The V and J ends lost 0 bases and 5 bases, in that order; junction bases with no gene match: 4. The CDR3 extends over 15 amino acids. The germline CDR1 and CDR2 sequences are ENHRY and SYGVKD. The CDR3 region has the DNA TGTGCCATCAGTGAGTCGGGCAGGGGGCAAGATACGCAGTATTTT. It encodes CAISESGRGQDTQYF.

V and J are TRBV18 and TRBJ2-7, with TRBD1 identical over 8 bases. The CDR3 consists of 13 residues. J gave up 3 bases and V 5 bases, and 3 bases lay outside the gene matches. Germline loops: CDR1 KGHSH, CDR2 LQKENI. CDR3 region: CASSSGTGYEQYF. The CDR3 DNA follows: TGTGCCAGCTCATCCGGGACAGGCTACGAGCAGTACTTC.